The source of this T cell receptor beta chain is a study of blood T cell repertoires in COVID-19. About the study: The study drew acute and convalescent COVID-19 samples from the United States, Italy and Spain. Nucleic acid was either cDNA or gDNA, and it came from T cells, B-cell-depleted T cells, or PBMCs.

Clones were sequenced by immunoSEQ multiplex PCR, and TCRdb holds only the in-frame ones, with some missing. The repertoire has about 210,000 clones, roughly 85% of them found once; the top ten carry about 2.5%. Germline values: CDR1 LGHNT, CDR2 FRNRAP. This CDR3 is built from 14 residues. V lost 3 bases to trimming and J lost 1 base, with 9 bases between them. The rearrangement uses TRBV12-5 and TRBJ1-1; D is uncertain. This receptor was obtained from a woman between 40 and 50 years old with active or convalescent COVID-19. Sequenced material: peripheral blood. The CDR3 DNA sequence: TGTGCTAGTGGTTTTGGAGGGCCGAACACTGAAGCTTTCTTT. Residues: CASGFGGPNTEAFF.